This T cell receptor beta chain was captured in a study of cytomegalovirus exposure and HLA in healthy donors. Regarding the study as a whole: CMV serostatus alone was available as immune exposure information. Later, TCR association rates were found to vary by HLA locus, highest for DRB1 and lowest for HLA-C.

The PCR used 60 Vbeta and 13 Jbeta primers. Using immunoSEQ multiplex PCR, the repertoire was profiled, and TCRdb retains in-frame clones only, with some absent. The data hold under 300,000 clones, with about nine tenths observed a single time. Concerning this clone: Its antigen is as yet unknown.

This CDR3 is 19 amino acids long. J was trimmed by 5 bases and V by 0 bases; bases with no gene match: 14. Germline assignment: CDR1 SGHRS and CDR2 YFSETQ. Sequenced sample: PBMCs. The TCR sequence derives from a man aged 35 to 55 in good health and CMV-seropositive. V and J are TRBV5-1 and TRBJ2-5, with 12 bases matching TRBD2. The CDR3 DNA reads TGCGCCAGCAGCTTGGCCGGGACTAGCGGGCCCTGGAGTGGGGAGACCCAGTACTTC. Residues: CASSLAGTSGPWSGETQYF. Together with reference TRBV5-1 and TRBJ2-5, the CDR3 gives the full variable domain: KAGVTQTPRYLIKTRGQQVTLSCSPISGHRSVSWYQQTPGQGLQFLFEYFSETQRNKGNFPGRFSGRQFSNSRSEMNVSTLELGDSALYLCASSLAGTSGPWSGETQYFGPGTRLLVL.